These 15 T cell receptor beta chains came from one sample sequenced in a study of blood T cell repertoires in COVID-19. Data came from immunoSEQ multiplex PCR; TCRdb stores just in-frame clones and leaves some out. The table has more than 85,000 clones, roughly 92% seen once. Sequencing was done on a sample of peripheral blood. The receptors derive from a man between 60 and 70 years old with acute or convalescent COVID-19.

The gene calls are TRBV6-5 and TRBJ2-3; TRBD1 matches at 7 bases. The CDR3 has 16 amino acids. CDR1 MNHEY and CDR2 SVGAGI come from the germline V gene. V trimming: 4 bases; J trimming: 1 base; junction bases outside the gene matches: 8. This CDR3 reads CASSSPRQGRTDTQYF. In DNA, the CDR3 is TGTGCCAGCAGTTCGCCTCGACAGGGACGCACAGATACGCAGTATTTT.

V usage is TRBV29-1 and J usage is TRBJ2-3; no clear D. CDR1 is SQVTM, CDR2 ANQGSEA, per germline. Trimming left V 6 bases short and J 4 bases short, with 8 bases between. This CDR3 comprises 11 residues. The CDR3 DNA follows: TGCAGCGTGCCCGTAGCAGATACGCAGTATTTT. Translation gives CSVPVADTQYF.

This clone turned up a few times. This rearrangement joins TRBV7-8 to TRBJ2-2; possibly TRBD1 for D (6 bases). Trimming removed 0 bases from V and 5 bases from J, with 13 bases in between. Germline-derived CDR1 and CDR2 are SGHVS and FQNEAQ. This CDR3 is built from 16 residues. The CDR3 loop reads CASSLARPGVTGELFF. The CDR3, as DNA: TGTGCCAGCAGCTTAGCGCGGCCAGGGGTTACCGGGGAGCTGTTTTTT.

In DNA, the CDR3 is TGTGCCAGCAGCACCCAGACGGCGGGAGTTAATGAGCAGTTCTTC. It yields the protein CASSTQTAGVNEQFF. The V call is TRBV11-3, the J call TRBJ2-1, with 7 bases identical to TRBD2. Trimming took 5 bases from V and 7 from J; bases not matched to a gene: 11. Germline CDR1 reads SGHNT; CDR2 reads YENEEA. The CDR3 totals 15 residues.

The V and J genes are TRBV28 and TRBJ1-4, with D unclear. The CDR3 loop spans 15 amino acids. CDR1 and CDR2 from the germline V gene are MDHEN and SYDVKM. The V gene lost 2 bases and the J gene lost 8 bases, with 15 bases spanning the gap. The CDR3 region is CASSLLGRGLEKLFF. CDR3 nucleotide sequence: TGTGCCAGCAGTTTACTCGGCCGAGGGTTGGAAAAACTGTTTTTT.

CDR3 sequence reads: CASSLEGVANYGYTF. In DNA, the CDR3 is TGCGCCAGCAGCTTGGAGGGAGTAGCTAACTATGGCTACACCTTC. V usage is TRBV5-1 and J usage is TRBJ1-2, with D unresolved. CDR3 length: 15 residues. Germline CDR1 and CDR2: SGHRS and YFSETQ. Trimming stripped 0 bases from V and 0 bases from J, with 9 bases between.

The chain combines TRBV2 with TRBJ2-1; TRBD1 is a possible D gene (6 bases). Germline CDR1 and CDR2: SNHLY and FYNNEI. CDR3 size: 13 residues. The germline V and J ends were trimmed by 5 bases and 4 bases, with 9 bases remaining between them. In nucleotides, the CDR3 is TGTGCCAGCAGTACAGGGCCTTACAATGAGCAGTTCTTC. Translated, it gives CASSTGPYNEQFF.

The V and J genes are TRBV5-1 and TRBJ2-2; 10 positions agree with TRBD1. The CDR3 is 15 amino acids. Losses at the gene ends were 6 bases for V and 4 bases for J; bases not matched to a gene: 6. Germline CDR1 and CDR2: SGHRS and YFSETQ. CDR3 amino acids: CASKPGTGVTGELFF. CDR3 coding DNA: TGCGCCAGCAAACCCGGGACAGGGGTCACCGGGGAGCTGTTTTTT.

DNA of the CDR3: TGTGCCAGCAGTCCGCTAGCGGGAGGGCCTAAGGATACGCAGTATTTT. Amino acids: CASSPLAGGPKDTQYF. This sequence joins TRBV3-1 (or the pseudogene TRBV3-2) and TRBJ2-3; TRBD2 aligns across 12 bases. Germline V gene sequence: CDR1 LGHDT, CDR2 YNNKEL (reference sequence). The V segment lost 6 bases and the J segment 6 bases; nucleotides outside the gene matches: 10. The CDR3 runs to 16 residues.

The genes are TRBV3-1 (or the pseudogene TRBV3-2) and TRBJ1-1; D ambiguous. The germline V gene encodes CDR1 LGHDT and CDR2 YNNKEL (reference sequence). The CDR3 length is 12 residues. V shed 3 bases and J shed 2 bases, with 4 bases lying between them. CDR3 residues: CASSQGNTEAFF. CDR3 nucleotides: TGTGCCAGCAGCCAGGGCAACACTGAAGCTTTCTTT.

This chain links TRBV28 with TRBJ1-2; 8 bases fit TRBD1. This CDR3 contains 15 residues. The J segment lost 4 bases and the V segment lost 3 bases, leaving 7 bases of the junction unmatched. Germline V CDR1 and CDR2: MDHEN, SYDVKM. The CDR3 DNA sequence: TGTGCCAGCAGTTTCCCACAGGGGGTAGCCTATGGCTACACCTTC. Translated, it gives CASSFPQGVAYGYTF.

The J gene is TRBJ1-2, the V gene TRBV7-9; weak D call: TRBD1 (5 bases). The CDR3 consists of 14 residues. Germline CDR1 is SEHNR and CDR2 is FQNEAQ (reference sequence). The V end lost 2 bases, the J end lost 2 bases, and 9 bases lay between the germline ends. The DNA for the CDR3 is TGTGCCAGCAGCTTATTACAGGCGAACTATGGCTACACCTTC. Protein product: CASSLLQANYGYTF.

This chain joins TRBV28 and TRBJ1-3, with 7 bases fitting TRBD1. The junction had 3 bases not matched to a gene; V was cut back by 6 bases and J by 4 bases. Germline values: CDR1 MDHEN, CDR2 SYDVKM. The CDR3 is 13 amino acids. The CDR3 sequence is CASSQTGGNTIYF. The CDR3 DNA is TGTGCCAGCAGCCAGACAGGGGGAAACACCATATATTTT.

V is TRBV5-1 and J is TRBJ1-3, with D possibly TRBD1 on 5 matching bases. V dropped 3 bases and J dropped 4 bases, with 14 bases sitting between them. Germline CDR1 SGHRS, CDR2 YFSETQ. The CDR3 totals 15 residues. CDR3 sequence reads: CASSWGETRGNTIYF. The CDR3 DNA reads as TGCGCCAGCAGCTGGGGGGAAACCAGGGGAAACACCATATATTTT. Full variable domain (missing parts from reference TRBV5-1 and TRBJ1-3): KAGVTQTPRYLIKTRGQQVTLSCSPISGHRSVSWYQQTPGQGLQFLFEYFSETQRNKGNFPGRFSGRQFSNSRSEMNVSTLELGDSALYLCASSWGETRGNTIYFGEGSWLTVV.

The chain uses TRBV20-1 and TRBJ2-5; D is unresolved. Germline-derived CDR1 and CDR2 are DFQATT and SNEGSKA (reference sequence). V dropped 2 bases and J dropped 5 bases, with 6 bases sitting between them. The CDR3 runs to 11 residues. In DNA, the CDR3 is TGCAGTGCTAGAATGAGCGAGACCCAGTACTTC. It codes for CSARMSETQYF.